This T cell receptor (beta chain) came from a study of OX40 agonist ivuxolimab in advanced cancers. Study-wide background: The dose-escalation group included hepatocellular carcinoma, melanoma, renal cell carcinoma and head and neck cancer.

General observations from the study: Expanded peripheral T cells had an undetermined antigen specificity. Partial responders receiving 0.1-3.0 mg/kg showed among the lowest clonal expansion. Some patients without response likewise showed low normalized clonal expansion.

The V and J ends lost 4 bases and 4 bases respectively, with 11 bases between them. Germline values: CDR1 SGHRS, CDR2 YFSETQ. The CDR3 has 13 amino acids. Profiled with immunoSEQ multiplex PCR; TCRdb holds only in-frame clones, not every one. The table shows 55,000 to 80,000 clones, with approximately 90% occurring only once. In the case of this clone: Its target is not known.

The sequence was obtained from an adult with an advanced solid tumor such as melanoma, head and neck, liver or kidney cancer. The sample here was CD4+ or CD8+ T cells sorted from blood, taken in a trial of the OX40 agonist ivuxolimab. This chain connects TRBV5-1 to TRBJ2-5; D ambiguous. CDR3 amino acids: CASSGNARETQYF. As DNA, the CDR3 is TGCGCCAGCAGCGGGAATGCGAGAGAGACCCAGTACTTC.